This T cell receptor (beta chain) was obtained from a study of Ad26.COV2.S vaccination and SARS-CoV-2 variants. Study-level background: Into the muscle, Ad26.COV2.S was dosed once or twice, 56 days apart. Study-wide results and limits: Responses of spike-specific T cells (both CD8+ and CD4+) reportedly showed substantial breadth after vaccination.

The CDR3 runs to 14 residues. The germline V gene has CDR1 SGHDN and CDR2 FVKESK. J lost 1 base, V lost 4 bases, and 0 bases had no gene match. Libraries were prepared by immunoSEQ multiplex PCR; TCRdb keeps only in-frame clonotypes and omits some of them. The sample yields roughly 400,000 clones, roughly 90% seen once. This clone was seen a few times. Its antigen remains unidentified. As to treatment: 15 to 20 received Ad26.COV2.S at low or high dose, single or two shots; 5 received placebo; per-sample allocation not given. At day 63 after the first vaccine or placebo injection, samples were drawn. The sequence derives from a person aged 18-60 years who received the Ad26.COV2.S COVID-19 vaccine or a placebo. This specimen consisted of peripheral blood, obtained in a trial of Ad26.COV2.S vaccine versus placebo. The chain is built from TRBV14 and TRBJ1-3, with 8 bases identical to TRBD1. The CDR3 DNA is TGTGCCAGCAGCCGGACAGGGTCTGGAAACACCATATATTTT. Translation: CASSRTGSGNTIYF.